The clone carrying this T cell receptor beta chain has at least ten counts. Time point given: patch test 1, 2 weeks after DPC sensitization. The treatment denotes: therapeutic diphenylcyclopropenone sensitization with weekly scalp DPC. Germline CDR1 reads SGHDT; CDR2 reads YYEEEE. The CDR3 is 14 residues long. With V trimmed by 0 bases and J by 5 bases, 3 bases remained unmatched. The entry originates in a study of human T cells and chemical hapten exposure. Individual cDNA molecules (in the library) carried attached unique molecular identifiers. TCRdb called the RACE reads again in MiXCR, with one record for every CDR3 protein. The data show approximately 57,000 distinct CDR3 sequences, with about 9.3% seen just once and about 14% held by the top ten.

V usage is TRBV5-6 and J usage is TRBJ1-1; 8 bases line up with TRBD1. Sequenced material: whole blood, taken in connection with sensitization to the hapten diphenylcyclopropenone (DPC). This clonotype originated in a woman aged 40 to 55 with alopecia areata. Some clones in this sample may be carry-over from other donors' samples. In DNA form, the CDR3 reads TGTGCCAGCAGCTTGGTACAGGGGGTTACTGAAGCTTTCTTT. Residues: CASSLVQGVTEAFF.